This T cell receptor (beta chain) was found in a study of siplizumab effects on memory and regulatory T cells. Clones were sequenced by immunoSEQ multiplex PCR, and TCRdb holds only the in-frame ones, with some missing. The sample gives more than 90,000 clones, 80% to 95% of which show up once; around 12% is in the top ten. In the case of this clone: Its cognate antigen is unknown.

Study results and caveats: Naive T cell populations appeared to exhibit greater diversity than memory cells and appeared to be major alloresponse contributors. Roughly 80-96% of proliferating CD4+ or CD8+ clones defied assignment to a naive or memory phenotype.

Unmatched junction bases numbered 8, after V lost 0 bases and J lost 1 base. Germline V gene sequence: CDR1 MNHEY, CDR2 SMNVEV (reference sequence). This CDR3 has 17 residues. The chain couples TRBV27 to TRBJ1-1; 7 bases align to TRBD1. This TCR came from a human donor in good health. The sequenced sample consisted of non-Treg CD4+ T cells sorted from blood. The CDR3 nucleotides are TGTGCCAGCAGTTTATCCTACAGGGGCGCCCCGAACACTGAAGCTTTCTTT. The encoded protein is CASSLSYRGAPNTEAFF.